The 11 T cell receptor beta chains below come from one sample, sequenced in a study of Ad26.COV2.S vaccination and SARS-CoV-2 variants. Measured with immunoSEQ multiplex PCR; TCRdb has only the in-frame clones, and not every one. In the table there are some 390,000 clones, about nine tenths of which are singletons. The treatment is: 15 to 20 received Ad26.COV2.S at low or high dose, single or two shots; 5 received placebo; per-sample allocation not given. Sampling was done on day 63 after the first vaccine or placebo injection. The starting material was peripheral blood, obtained in a trial of Ad26.COV2.S vaccine versus placebo. The receptors originated from a person between 18 and 60 years old who received the Ad26.COV2.S COVID-19 vaccine or a placebo.

The chain's CDR3 is CASSPRWASVQYF. CDR3 in DNA: TGTGCCAGCAGCCCCCGTTGGGCATCGGTCCAGTACTTC. V is TRBV27 and J is TRBJ2-5; D not certain. Germline lookup yields CDR1 MNHEY and CDR2 SMNVEV (reference sequence). This CDR3 comprises 13 residues. V dropped 6 bases and J dropped 10 bases, with 18 bases sitting between them.

This chain joins TRBV14 and TRBJ1-4; D is unclear. The V end was cut by 4 bases, the J end by 5 bases, with 11 bases between. Germline V gives CDR1 SGHDN, CDR2 FVKESK. There are 14 residues in the CDR3. The CDR3 bases are TGTGCCAGCAGCCTTCGGCCGGGAAATGAAAAACTGTTTTTT. It specifies CASSLRPGNEKLFF.

The chain is built from TRBV27 and TRBJ2-2; TRBD2 matches at 8 bases. V lost 3 bases and J lost 10; bases outside the gene matches: 4. CDR1 and CDR2 from the germline V gene are MNHEY and SMNVEV (reference sequence). The CDR3 runs to 13 residues. The CDR3 reads CASSLSGGVELFF. In DNA form, the CDR3 reads TGTGCCAGCAGTTTGTCCGGGGGGGTGGAGCTGTTTTTT.

The rearrangement joins TRBV7-9 to TRBJ2-7, with D hard to call. Germline V gives CDR1 SEHNR, CDR2 FQNEAQ (reference sequence). The germline V and J ends were trimmed by 1 base and 2 bases, with 9 bases remaining between them. This CDR3 spans 14 amino acids. CDR3 DNA: TGTGCCAGCAGCTTAGAGGGCAGCACCTACGAGCAGTACTTC. Protein: CASSLEGSTYEQYF.

The J gene is TRBJ1-2, the V gene TRBV18, with D unresolved. The ends were cut back, 3 bases at V and 8 bases at J, with 13 bases in the middle. The CDR3 sequence is 13 residues long. From germline, CDR1 is KGHSH and CDR2 LQKENI. Here the CDR3 reads CASSPGNSGGYTF. In DNA form, the CDR3 reads TGTGCCAGCTCACCGGGGAACTCTGGGGGCTACACCTTC.

V is TRBV5-1 and J is TRBJ2-7, with 7 positions matching TRBD2. Trimming at V came to 4 bases and at J to 3 bases, leaving 4 bases not matched to a gene. Per the germline V gene, CDR1 is SGHRS and CDR2 is YFSETQ. CDR3 length: 13 residues. CDR3 sequence (DNA): TGCGCCAGCAGCCCCGGGACTAACTACGAGCAGTACTTC. Translating it yields CASSPGTNYEQYF.

V and J are TRBV4-1 and TRBJ2-7; 7 nucleotides agree with TRBD2. The CDR3 consists of 16 residues. From germline, CDR1 is MGHRA and CDR2 YSYEKL. Trimming took 6 bases from V and 3 from J; bases not matched to a gene: 14. DNA of the CDR3: TGCGCCAGCAGTTCAACTCTTGGGACTACCGTCTACGAGCAGTACTTC. It translates to CASSSTLGTTVYEQYF.

The rearrangement joins TRBV7-2 to TRBJ1-1; 7 bases match TRBD1. V was pared by 1 base and J by 4 bases, with 0 bases of the junction left unmatched. The CDR3 has 13 amino acids. Per germline, CDR1 SGHTA and CDR2 FQGNSA. CDR3 sequence reads: CASSLDRGTEAFF. The CDR3 bases are TGTGCCAGCAGCTTAGACAGGGGCACTGAAGCTTTCTTT. Complete variable domain (other parts from reference TRBV7-2 and TRBJ1-1): GAGVSQSPSNKVTEKGKDVELRCDPISGHTALYWYRQSLGQGLEFLIYFQGNSAPDKSGLPSDRFSAERTGGSVSTLTIQRTQQEDSAVYLCASSLDRGTEAFFGQGTRLTVV.

The genes are TRBV6-1 and TRBJ2-5; 8 bases are a match to TRBD1. CDR1 and CDR2 (germline): MNHNS, SASEGT. The CDR3 has 15 amino acids. V gave up 0 bases and J gave up 5 bases; unmatched junction bases: 5. In nucleotides, the CDR3 is TGTGCCAGCAGTGAAGCCACAGGGGGTCGGGAGACCCAGTACTTC. Its protein is CASSEATGGRETQYF.

The chain has TRBV7-3 and TRBJ2-2; TRBD1 agrees at 9 bases. V lost 4 bases to trimming and J lost 6 bases; unmatched junction nucleotides: 6. Germline V lookup: CDR1 SGHTA, CDR2 FQGTGA. CDR3 length: 15 residues. This chain's CDR3 is CASSSGQGVAGELFF. Written as DNA, the CDR3 is TGTGCCAGCAGCTCGGGACAGGGTGTGGCCGGGGAGCTGTTTTTT. Drawing the rest from reference TRBV7-3 and TRBJ2-2, the complete variable domain is GAGVSQTPSNKVTEKGKYVELRCDPISGHTALYWYRQSLGQGPEFLIYFQGTGAADDSGLPNDRFFAVRPEGSVSTLKIQRTERGDSAVYLCASSSGQGVAGELFFGEGSRLTVL.

J is TRBJ2-3 and V is TRBV5-4, with D tentatively TRBD2 (5 bases). The CDR3 runs to 19 residues. Germline V CDR1 and CDR2: SGHNT, YYREEE (reference sequence). V was cut by 1 base and J by 0 bases, with 21 bases left in between. The CDR3, as DNA: TGTGCCAGCAGCTTGTTTAGGTTTAGCGCTAAACCTAGCACAGATACGCAGTATTTT. This encodes CASSLFRFSAKPSTDTQYF. The full variable domain, with the rest looked up from reference TRBV5-4 and TRBJ2-3, is ETGVTQSPTHLIKTRGQQVTLRCSSQSGHNTVSWYQQALGQGPQFIFQYYREEENGRGNFPPRFSGLQFPNYSSELNVNALELDDSALYLCASSLFRFSAKPSTDTQYFGPGTRLTVL.